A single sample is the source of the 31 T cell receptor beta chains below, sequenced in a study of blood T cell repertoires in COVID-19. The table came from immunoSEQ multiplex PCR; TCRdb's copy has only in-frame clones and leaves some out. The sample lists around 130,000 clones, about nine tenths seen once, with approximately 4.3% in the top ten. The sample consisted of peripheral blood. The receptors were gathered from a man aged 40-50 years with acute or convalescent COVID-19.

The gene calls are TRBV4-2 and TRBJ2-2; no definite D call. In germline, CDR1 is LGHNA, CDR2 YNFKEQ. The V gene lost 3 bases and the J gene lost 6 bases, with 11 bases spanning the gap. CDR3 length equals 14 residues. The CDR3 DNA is TGTGCCAGCAGCCAGACTGTAGTTGCCGGGGAGCTGTTTTTT. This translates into CASSQTVVAGELFF.

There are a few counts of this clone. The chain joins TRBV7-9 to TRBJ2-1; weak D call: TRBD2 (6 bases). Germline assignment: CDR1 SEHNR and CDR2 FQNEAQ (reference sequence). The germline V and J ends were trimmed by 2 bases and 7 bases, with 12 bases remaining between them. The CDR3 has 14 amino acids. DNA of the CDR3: TGTGCCAGCAGCTTATATTACGGGGGAAATGAGCAGTTCTTC. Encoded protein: CASSLYYGGNEQFF.

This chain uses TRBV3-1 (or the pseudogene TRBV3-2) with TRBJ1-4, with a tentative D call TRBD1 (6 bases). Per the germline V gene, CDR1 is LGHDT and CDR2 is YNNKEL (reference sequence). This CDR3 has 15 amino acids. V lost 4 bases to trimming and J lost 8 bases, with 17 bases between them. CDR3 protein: CASSRKGGGGEKLFF. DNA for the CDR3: TGTGCCAGCAGCCGAAAAGGGGGGGGAGGAGAAAAACTGTTTTTT.

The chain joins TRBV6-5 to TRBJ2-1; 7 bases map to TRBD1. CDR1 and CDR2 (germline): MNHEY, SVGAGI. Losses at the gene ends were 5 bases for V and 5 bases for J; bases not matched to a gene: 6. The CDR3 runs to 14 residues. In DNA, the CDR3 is TGTGCCAGCAGTCCCCGGGACAGCGACAATGAGCAGTTCTTC. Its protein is CASSPRDSDNEQFF.

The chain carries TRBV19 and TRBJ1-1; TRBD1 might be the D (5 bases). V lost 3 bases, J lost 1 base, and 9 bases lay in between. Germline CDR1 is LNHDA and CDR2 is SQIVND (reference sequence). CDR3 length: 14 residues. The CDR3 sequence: CASSIGGANTEAFF. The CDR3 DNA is TGTGCCAGTAGTATTGGTGGGGCGAACACTGAAGCTTTCTTT.

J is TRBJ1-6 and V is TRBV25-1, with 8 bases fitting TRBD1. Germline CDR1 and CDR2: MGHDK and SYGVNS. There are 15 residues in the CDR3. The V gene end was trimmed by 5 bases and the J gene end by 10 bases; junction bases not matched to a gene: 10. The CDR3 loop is CASSPRTGWNSPLHF. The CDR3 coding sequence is TGTGCCAGCAGTCCACGGACAGGGTGGAACTCACCCCTCCACTTT.

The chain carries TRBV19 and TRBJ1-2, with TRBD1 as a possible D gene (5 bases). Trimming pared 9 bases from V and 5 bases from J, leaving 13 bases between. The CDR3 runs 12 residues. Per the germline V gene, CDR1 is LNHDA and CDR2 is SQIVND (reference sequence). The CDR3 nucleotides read TGTGCCAGCCGACAGACCTCTTATGGCTACACCTTC. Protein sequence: CASRQTSYGYTF.

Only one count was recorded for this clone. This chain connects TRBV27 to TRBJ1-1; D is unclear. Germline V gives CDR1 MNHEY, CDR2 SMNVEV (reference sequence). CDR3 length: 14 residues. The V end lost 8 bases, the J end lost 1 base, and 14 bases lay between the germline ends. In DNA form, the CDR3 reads TGTGCCAGCGGCCCCGGGAGGGCGAACACTGAAGCTTTCTTT. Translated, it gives CASGPGRANTEAFF.

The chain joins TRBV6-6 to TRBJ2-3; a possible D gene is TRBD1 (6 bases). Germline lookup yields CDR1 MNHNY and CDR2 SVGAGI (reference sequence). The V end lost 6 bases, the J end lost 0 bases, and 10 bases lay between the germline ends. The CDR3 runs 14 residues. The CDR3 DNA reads TGTGCCAGCAGCAGTGGACAGAGCACAGATACGCAGTATTTT. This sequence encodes CASSSGQSTDTQYF.

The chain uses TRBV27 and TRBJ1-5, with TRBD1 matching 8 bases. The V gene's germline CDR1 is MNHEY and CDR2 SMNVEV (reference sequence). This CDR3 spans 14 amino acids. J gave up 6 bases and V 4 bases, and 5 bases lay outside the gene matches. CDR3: CASSSSGGGQPQHF. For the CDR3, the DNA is TGTGCCAGCAGTTCCTCAGGGGGCGGTCAGCCCCAGCATTTT.

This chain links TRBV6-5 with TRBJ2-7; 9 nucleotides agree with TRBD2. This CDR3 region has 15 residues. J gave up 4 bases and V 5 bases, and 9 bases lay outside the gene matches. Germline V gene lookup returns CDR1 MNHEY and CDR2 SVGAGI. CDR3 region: CASSILAGAGYEQYF. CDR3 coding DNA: TGTGCCAGCAGTATCTTAGCGGGAGCTGGGTACGAGCAGTACTTC.

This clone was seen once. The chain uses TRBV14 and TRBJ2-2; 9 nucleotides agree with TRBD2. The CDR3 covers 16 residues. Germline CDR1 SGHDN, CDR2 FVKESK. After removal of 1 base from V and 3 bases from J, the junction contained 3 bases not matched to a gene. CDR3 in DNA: TGTGCCAGCAGCCAAGTTCTAGCGGGATACACCGGGGAGCTGTTTTTT. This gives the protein CASSQVLAGYTGELFF.

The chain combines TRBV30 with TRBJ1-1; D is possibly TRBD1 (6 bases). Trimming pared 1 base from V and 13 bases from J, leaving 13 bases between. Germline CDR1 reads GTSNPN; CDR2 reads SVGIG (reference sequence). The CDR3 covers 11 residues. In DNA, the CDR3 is TGTGCCTGGAGTGATACAGGGTCTTATTTCTTT. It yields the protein CAWSDTGSYFF.

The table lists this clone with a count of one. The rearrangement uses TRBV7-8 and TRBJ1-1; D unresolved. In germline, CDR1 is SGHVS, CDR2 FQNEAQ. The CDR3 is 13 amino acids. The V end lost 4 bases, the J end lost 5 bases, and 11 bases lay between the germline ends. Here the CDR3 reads CASSSRRETEAFF. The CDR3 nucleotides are TGTGCCAGCAGCTCCCGAAGGGAGACTGAAGCTTTCTTT.

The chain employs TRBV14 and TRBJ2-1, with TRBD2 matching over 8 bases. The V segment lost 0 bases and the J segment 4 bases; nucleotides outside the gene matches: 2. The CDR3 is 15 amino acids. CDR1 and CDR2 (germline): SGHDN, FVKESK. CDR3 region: CASSQDGRGYNEQFF. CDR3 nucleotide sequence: TGTGCCAGCAGCCAAGACGGGAGGGGTTACAATGAGCAGTTCTTC.

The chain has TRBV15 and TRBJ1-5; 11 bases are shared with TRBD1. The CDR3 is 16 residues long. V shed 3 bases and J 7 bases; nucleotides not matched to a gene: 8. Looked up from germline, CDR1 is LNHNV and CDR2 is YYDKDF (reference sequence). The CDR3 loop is CATSSTGTGGGQPQHF. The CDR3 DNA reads TGTGCCACCAGCAGCACCGGGACAGGGGGGGGACAGCCCCAGCATTTT.

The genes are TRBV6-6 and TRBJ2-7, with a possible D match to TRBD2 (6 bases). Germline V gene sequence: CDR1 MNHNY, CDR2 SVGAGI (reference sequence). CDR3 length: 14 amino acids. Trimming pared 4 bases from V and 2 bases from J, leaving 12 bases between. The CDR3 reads CASSSSGRTYEQYF. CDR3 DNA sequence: TGTGCCAGCAGTTCCTCGGGGAGGACCTACGAGCAGTACTTC.

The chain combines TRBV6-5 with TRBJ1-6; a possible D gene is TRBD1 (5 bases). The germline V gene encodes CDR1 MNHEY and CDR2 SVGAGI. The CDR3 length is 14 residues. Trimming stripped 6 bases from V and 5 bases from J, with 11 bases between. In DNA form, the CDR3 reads TGTGCCAGCAGGGAGGGACCAGATAATTCACCCCTCCACTTT. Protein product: CASREGPDNSPLHF.

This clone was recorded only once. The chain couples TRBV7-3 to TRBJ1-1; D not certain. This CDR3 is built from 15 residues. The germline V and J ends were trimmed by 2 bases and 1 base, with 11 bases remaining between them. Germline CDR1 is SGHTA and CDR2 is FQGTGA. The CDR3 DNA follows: TGTGCCAGCAGCTTATCCCGGGTACCGAACACTGAAGCTTTCTTT. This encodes CASSLSRVPNTEAFF.

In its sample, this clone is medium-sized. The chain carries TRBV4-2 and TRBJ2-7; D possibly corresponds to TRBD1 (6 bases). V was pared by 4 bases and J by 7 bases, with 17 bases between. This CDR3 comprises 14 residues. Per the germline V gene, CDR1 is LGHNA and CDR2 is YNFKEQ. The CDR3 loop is CASSPNREPGEQYF. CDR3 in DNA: TGTGCCAGCAGCCCCAACAGGGAGCCGGGGGAGCAGTACTTC.

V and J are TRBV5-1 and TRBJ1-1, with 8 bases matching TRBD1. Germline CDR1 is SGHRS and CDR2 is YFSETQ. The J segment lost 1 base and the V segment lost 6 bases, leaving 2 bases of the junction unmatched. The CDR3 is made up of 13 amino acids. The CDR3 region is CASMGQANTEAFF. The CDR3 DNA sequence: TGCGCCAGCATGGGACAGGCGAACACTGAAGCTTTCTTT.

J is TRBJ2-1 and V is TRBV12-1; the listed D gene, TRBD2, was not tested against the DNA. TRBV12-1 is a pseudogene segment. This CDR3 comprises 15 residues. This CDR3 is CASSPSPGRANEQFF. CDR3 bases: TGTGCCAGCAGCCCTTCCCCTGGGAGGGCTAATGAGCAGTTCTTC.

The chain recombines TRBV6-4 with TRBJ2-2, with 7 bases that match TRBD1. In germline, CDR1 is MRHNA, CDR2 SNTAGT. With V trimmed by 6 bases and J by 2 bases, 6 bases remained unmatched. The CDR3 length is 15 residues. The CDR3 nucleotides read TGTGCCAGCAGACCTGGACAGGCTAACACCGGGGAGCTGTTTTTT. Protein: CASRPGQANTGELFF.

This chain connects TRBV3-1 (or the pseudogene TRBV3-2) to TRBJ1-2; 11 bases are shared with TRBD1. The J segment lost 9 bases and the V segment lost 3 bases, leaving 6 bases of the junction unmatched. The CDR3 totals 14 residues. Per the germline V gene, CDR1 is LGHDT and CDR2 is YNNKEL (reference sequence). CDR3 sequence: CASSQGTGGSRYTF. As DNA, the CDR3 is TGTGCCAGCAGCCAGGGGACAGGGGGTTCTCGCTACACCTTC.

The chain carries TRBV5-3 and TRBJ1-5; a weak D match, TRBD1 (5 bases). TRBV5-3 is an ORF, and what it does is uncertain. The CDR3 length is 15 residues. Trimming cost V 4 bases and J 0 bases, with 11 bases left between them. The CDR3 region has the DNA TGTGCCAGAAGCAATGACAGACATAGCAATCAGCCCCAGCATTTT. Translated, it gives CARSNDRHSNQPQHF.

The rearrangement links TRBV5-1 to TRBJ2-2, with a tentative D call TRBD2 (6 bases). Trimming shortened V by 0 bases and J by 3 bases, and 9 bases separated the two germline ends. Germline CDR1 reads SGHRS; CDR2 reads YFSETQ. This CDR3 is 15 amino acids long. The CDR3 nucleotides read TGCGCCAGCAGCTTGGTTTCGGGGGACACCGGGGAGCTGTTTTTT. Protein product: CASSLVSGDTGELFF. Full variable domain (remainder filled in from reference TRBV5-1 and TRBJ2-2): KAGVTQTPRYLIKTRGQQVTLSCSPISGHRSVSWYQQTPGQGLQFLFEYFSETQRNKGNFPGRFSGRQFSNSRSEMNVSTLELGDSALYLCASSLVSGDTGELFFGEGSRLTVL.

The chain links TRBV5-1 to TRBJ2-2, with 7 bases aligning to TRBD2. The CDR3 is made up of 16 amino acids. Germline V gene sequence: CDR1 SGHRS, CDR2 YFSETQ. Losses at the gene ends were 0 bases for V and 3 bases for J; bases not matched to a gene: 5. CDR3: CASSLGAGVDTGELFF. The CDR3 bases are TGCGCCAGCAGCTTGGGGGCGGGAGTCGACACCGGGGAGCTGTTTTTT. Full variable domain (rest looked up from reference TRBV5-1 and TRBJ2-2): KAGVTQTPRYLIKTRGQQVTLSCSPISGHRSVSWYQQTPGQGLQFLFEYFSETQRNKGNFPGRFSGRQFSNSRSEMNVSTLELGDSALYLCASSLGAGVDTGELFFGEGSRLTVL.

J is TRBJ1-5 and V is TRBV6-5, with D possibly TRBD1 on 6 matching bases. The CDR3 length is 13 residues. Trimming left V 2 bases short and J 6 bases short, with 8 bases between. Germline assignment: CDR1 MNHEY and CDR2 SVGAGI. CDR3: CASSYTGSQPQHF. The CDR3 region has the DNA TGTGCCAGCAGTTACACAGGGTCTCAGCCCCAGCATTTT.

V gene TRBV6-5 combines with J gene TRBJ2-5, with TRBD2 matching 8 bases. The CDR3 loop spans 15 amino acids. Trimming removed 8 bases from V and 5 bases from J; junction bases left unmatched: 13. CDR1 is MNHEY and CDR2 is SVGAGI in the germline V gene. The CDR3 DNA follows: TGTGCCAGCGGCGGACCCGGGGGGGCGGGTGAGACCCAGTACTTC. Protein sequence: CASGGPGGAGETQYF.

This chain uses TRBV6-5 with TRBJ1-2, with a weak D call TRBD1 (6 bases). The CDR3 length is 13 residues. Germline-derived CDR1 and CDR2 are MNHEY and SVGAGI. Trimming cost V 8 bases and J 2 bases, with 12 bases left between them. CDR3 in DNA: TGTGCCAGCTCCCCGGACAGAAACTATGGCTACACCTTC. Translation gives CASSPDRNYGYTF.

CDR3 residues: CASSNFGYNEQFF. DNA of the CDR3: TGTGCCAGCTCCAACTTCGGGTACAATGAGCAGTTCTTC. V is TRBV5-6 and J is TRBJ2-1, with D hard to call. CDR3 size: 13 residues. Trimming shortened V by 7 bases and J by 4 bases, and 12 bases separated the two germline ends. Germline V gives CDR1 SGHDT, CDR2 YYEEEE.